This T cell receptor (beta chain) was sequenced during a study of cytomegalovirus exposure and HLA in healthy donors. The PCR ran on 60 Vbeta and 13 Jbeta primers. The data were produced by immunoSEQ multiplex PCR, yet TCRdb's version contains in-frame clones alone and is incomplete. The profile covers some 170,000 clones, with nearly 80% appearing a single time and approximately 8.7% taken by the ten largest. This clone has a handful of counts. The antigen is undetermined. Study results and caveats: Rarity characterized most TCR sequences, yet some public TCRs appeared in many donors. According to the study, 150 to 200 TCR beta chains were cytomegalovirus-associated.

This CDR3 spans 16 amino acids. From germline, CDR1 is KGHSH and CDR2 LQKENI. V was pared by 2 bases and J by 4 bases, with 7 bases of the junction left unmatched. The receptor's source is a man between 18 and 35 years old in good health and CMV-seropositive. Sequenced sample: PBMCs. The V gene is TRBV18, the J gene TRBJ2-3, with 9 bases fitting TRBD2. CDR3 sequence (DNA): TGTGCCAGCTCACCAATGGCGGGAGGGCCATCAGATACGCAGTATTTT. The encoded protein is CASSPMAGGPSDTQYF.